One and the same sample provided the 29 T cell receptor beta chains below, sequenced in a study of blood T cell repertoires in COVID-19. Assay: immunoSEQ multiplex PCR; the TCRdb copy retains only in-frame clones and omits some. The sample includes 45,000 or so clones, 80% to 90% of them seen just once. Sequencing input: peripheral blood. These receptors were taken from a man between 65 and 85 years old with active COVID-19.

DNA for the CDR3: TGCGCCAGCAGCTTGGGGCTGCTATCGGCTCTATCTAGCTCTGGAAACACCATATATTTT. Protein sequence: CASSLGLLSALSSSGNTIYF. The genes are TRBV5-1 and TRBJ1-3; D is ambiguous. The CDR3 loop spans 20 amino acids. Germline CDR1 and CDR2: SGHRS and YFSETQ. V gave up 0 bases and J gave up 0 bases, with 22 bases separating them.

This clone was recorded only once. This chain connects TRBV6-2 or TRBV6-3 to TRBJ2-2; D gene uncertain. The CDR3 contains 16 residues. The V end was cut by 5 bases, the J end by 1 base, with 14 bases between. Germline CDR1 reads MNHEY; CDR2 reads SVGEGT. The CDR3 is CASSLPQRMNTGELFF. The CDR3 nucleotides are TGTGCCAGCAGTCTACCCCAGAGGATGAACACCGGGGAGCTGTTTTTT.

The CDR3 DNA follows: TGTGCCAGCAGGCCCCGGGGGACAGGGGATCAGCCCCAGCATTTT. It translates to CASRPRGTGDQPQHF. The chain links TRBV6-5 to TRBJ1-5; 10 bases are a match to TRBD1. The CDR3 runs to 15 residues. The V and J ends lost 6 bases and 5 bases, in that order; junction bases with no gene match: 7. Germline V gene data show CDR1 as MNHEY and CDR2 as SVGAGI.

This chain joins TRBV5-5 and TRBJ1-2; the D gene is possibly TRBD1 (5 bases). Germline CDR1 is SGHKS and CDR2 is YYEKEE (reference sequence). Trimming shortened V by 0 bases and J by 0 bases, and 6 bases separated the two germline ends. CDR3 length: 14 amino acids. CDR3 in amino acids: CASSLGGPNYGYTF. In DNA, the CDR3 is TGTGCCAGCAGCTTGGGGGGCCCTAACTATGGCTACACCTTC.

In DNA form, the CDR3 reads TGTGCCAGCAGTCAGGGTGGACTAGTGGGAGAGACCCAGTACTTC. This translates into CASSQGGLVGETQYF. This rearrangement joins TRBV6-2 or TRBV6-3 to TRBJ2-5, with 7 bases that match TRBD2. CDR3 length: 15 amino acids. With 5 bases clipped from V and 4 bases from J, the junction kept 10 bases outside the gene matches. CDR1 and CDR2 from the germline V gene are MNHEY and SVGEGT.

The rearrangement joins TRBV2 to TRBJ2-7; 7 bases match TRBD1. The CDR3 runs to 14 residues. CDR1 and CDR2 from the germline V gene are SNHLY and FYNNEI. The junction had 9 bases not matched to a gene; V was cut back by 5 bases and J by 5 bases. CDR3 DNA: TGTGCCAGCAGTTACAGGGGCACCGGTGACGAGCAGTACTTC. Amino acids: CASSYRGTGDEQYF.

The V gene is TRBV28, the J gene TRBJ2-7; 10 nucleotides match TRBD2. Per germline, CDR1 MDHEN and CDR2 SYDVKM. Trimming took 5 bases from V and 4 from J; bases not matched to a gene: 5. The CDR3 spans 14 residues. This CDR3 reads CASSSGGEKYEQYF. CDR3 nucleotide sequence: TGTGCCAGCAGTAGCGGGGGGGAAAAATACGAGCAGTACTTC. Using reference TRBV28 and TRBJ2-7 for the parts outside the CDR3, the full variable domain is DVKVTQSSRYLVKRTGEKVFLECVQDMDHENMFWYRQDPGLGLRLIYFSYDVKMKEKGDIPEGYSVSREKKERFSLILESASTNQTSMYLCASSSGGEKYEQYFGPGTRLTVT.

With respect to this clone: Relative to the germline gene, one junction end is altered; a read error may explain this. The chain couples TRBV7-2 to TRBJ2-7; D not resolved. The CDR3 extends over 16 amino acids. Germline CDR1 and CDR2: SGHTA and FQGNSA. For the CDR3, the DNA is TGTGCCAGCAGATTAGCTCCTATCGACCGAGGCTACGAGCAGTACTTC. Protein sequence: CASRLAPIDRGYEQYF.

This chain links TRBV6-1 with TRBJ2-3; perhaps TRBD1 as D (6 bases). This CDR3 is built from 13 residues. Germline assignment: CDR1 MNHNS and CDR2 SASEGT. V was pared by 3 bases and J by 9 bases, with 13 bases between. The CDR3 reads CASSDLTGHTQYF. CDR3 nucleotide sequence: TGTGCCAGCAGTGATTTGACGGGACACACGCAGTATTTT.

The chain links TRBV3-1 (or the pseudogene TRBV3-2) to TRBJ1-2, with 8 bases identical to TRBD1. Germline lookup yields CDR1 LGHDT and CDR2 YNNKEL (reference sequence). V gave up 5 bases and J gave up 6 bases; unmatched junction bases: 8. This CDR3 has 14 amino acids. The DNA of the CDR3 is TGTGCCAGCAGCTATAATACAGGGGGGAATGGCTACACCTTC. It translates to CASSYNTGGNGYTF.

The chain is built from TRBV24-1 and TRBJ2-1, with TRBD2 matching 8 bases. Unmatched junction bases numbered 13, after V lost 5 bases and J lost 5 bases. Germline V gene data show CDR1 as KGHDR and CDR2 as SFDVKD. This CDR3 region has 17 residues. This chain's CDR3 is CATSGLYTSGGNNEQFF. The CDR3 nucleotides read TGTGCCACCAGTGGGCTTTATACTAGCGGAGGTAACAATGAGCAGTTCTTC.

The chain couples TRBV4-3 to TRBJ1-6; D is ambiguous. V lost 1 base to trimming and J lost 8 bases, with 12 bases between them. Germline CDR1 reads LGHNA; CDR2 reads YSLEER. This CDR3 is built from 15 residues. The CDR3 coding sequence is TGCGCCAGCAGCCAAGTACCAGAGGGCTATTCACCCCTCCACTTT. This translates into CASSQVPEGYSPLHF.

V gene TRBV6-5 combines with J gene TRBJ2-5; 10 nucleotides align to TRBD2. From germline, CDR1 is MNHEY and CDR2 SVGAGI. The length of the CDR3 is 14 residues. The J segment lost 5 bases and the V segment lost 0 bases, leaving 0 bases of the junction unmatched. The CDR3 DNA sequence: TGTGCCAGCAGTTACTCGACTAGCGGGGAGACCCAGTACTTC. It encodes CASSYSTSGETQYF.

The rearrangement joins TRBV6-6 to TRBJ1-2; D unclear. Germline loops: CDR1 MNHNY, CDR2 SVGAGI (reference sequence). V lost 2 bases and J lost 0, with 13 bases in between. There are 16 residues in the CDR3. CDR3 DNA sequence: TGTGCCAGCAGTTACGATTCCGGAGCAACTAACTATGGCTACACCTTC. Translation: CASSYDSGATNYGYTF.

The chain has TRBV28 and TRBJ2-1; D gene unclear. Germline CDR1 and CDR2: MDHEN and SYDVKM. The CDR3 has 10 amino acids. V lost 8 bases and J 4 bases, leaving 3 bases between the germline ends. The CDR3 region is CASEYNEQFF. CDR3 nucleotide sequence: TGTGCCAGCGAGTACAATGAGCAGTTCTTC.

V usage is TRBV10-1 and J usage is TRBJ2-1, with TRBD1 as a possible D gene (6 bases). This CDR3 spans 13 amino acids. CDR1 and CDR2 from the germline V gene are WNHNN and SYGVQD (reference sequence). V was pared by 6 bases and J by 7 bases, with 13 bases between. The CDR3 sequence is CASSASRGNEQFF. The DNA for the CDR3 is TGCGCCAGCAGCGCTTCTAGGGGGAATGAGCAGTTCTTC.

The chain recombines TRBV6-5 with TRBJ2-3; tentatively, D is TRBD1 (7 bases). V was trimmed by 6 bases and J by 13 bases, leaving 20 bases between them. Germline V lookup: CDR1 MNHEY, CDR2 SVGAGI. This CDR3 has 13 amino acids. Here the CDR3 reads CASRPRDSGSEYF. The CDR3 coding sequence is TGTGCCAGCAGACCCCGGGACAGCGGGTCTGAGTATTTT.

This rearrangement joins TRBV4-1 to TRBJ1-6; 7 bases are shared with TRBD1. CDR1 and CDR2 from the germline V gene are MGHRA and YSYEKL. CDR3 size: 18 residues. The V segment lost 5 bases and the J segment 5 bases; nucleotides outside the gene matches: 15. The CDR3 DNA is TGCGCCAGCAGCTACCGAAGGTCAGGGGGTGAAAATAATTCACCCCTCCACTTT. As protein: CASSYRRSGGENNSPLHF.

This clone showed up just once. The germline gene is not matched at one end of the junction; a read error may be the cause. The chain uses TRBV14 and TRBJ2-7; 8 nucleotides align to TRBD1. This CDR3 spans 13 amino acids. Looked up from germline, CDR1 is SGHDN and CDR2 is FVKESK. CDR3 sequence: CASSQDQHRGDVF. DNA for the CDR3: TGTGCCAGCAGCCAAGATCAGCACAGGGGGGACGTATTT.

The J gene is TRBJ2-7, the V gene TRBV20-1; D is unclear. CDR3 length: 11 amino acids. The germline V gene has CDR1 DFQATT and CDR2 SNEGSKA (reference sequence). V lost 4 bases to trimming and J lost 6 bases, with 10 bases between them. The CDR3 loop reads CSATLRAEQYF. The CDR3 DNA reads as TGCAGTGCTACCCTTCGAGCCGAGCAGTACTTC.

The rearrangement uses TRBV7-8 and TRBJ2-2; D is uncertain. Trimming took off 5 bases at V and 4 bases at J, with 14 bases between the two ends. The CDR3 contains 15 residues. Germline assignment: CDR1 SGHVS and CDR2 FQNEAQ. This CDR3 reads CASSLGLSVTGELFF. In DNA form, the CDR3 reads TGTGCCAGCAGCCTCGGTTTATCGGTCACCGGGGAGCTGTTTTTT.

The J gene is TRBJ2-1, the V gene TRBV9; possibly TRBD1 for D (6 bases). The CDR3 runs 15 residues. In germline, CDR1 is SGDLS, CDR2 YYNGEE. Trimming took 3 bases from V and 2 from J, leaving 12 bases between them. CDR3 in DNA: TGTGCCAGCAGCGCCACAGGGACCCCCTACAATGAGCAGTTCTTC. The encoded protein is CASSATGTPYNEQFF.

DNA of the CDR3: TGCGCCAGCAGCACCCCATCGGACATGCCTGGAAACACCATATATTTT. Protein product: CASSTPSDMPGNTIYF. The chain carries TRBV4-1 and TRBJ1-3, with D possibly being TRBD1 (5 bases). The CDR3 consists of 16 residues. Per the germline V gene, CDR1 is MGHRA and CDR2 is YSYEKL. Trimming pared 5 bases from V and 2 bases from J, leaving 16 bases between.

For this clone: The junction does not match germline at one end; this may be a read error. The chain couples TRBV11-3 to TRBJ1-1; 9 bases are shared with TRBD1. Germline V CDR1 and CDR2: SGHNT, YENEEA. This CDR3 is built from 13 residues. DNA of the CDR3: TGTGCCAGCAGCTTAATCCGGGACAGGGAGCCGGTCTTT. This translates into CASSLIRDREPVF.

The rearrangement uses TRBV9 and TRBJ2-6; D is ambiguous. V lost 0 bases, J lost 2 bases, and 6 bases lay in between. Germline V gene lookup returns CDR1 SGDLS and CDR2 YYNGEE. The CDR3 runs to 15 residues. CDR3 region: CASSVDNAGANVLTF. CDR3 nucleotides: TGTGCCAGCAGCGTAGACAATGCTGGGGCCAACGTCCTGACTTTC.

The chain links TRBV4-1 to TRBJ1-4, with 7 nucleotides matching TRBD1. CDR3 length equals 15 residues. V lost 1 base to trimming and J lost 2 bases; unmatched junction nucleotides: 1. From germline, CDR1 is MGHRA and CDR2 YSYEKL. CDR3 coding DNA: TGCGCCAGCAGCCAAGCGGGACAGACTAATGAAAAACTGTTTTTT. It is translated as CASSQAGQTNEKLFF.

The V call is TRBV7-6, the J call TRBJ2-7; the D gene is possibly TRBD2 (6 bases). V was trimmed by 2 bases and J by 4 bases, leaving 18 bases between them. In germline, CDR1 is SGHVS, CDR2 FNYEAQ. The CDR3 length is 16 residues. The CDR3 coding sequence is TGTGCCAGCAGCTTAATTTGGGGGGTGAGTATGTACGAGCAGTACTTC. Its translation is CASSLIWGVSMYEQYF.

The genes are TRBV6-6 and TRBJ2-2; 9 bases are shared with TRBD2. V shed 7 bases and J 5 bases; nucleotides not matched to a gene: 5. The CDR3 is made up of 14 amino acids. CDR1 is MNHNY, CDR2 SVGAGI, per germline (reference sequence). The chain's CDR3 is CASNQRGDTGELFF. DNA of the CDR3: TGTGCCAGCAACCAGCGGGGGGATACCGGGGAGCTGTTTTTT.

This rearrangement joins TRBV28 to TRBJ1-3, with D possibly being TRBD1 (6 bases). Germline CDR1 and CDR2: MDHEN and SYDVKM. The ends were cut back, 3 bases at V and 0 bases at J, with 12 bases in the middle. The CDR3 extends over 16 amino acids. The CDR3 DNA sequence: TGTGCCAGCAGTTTCGGGCAGGGGAACTCTGGAAACACCATATATTTT. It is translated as CASSFGQGNSGNTIYF.